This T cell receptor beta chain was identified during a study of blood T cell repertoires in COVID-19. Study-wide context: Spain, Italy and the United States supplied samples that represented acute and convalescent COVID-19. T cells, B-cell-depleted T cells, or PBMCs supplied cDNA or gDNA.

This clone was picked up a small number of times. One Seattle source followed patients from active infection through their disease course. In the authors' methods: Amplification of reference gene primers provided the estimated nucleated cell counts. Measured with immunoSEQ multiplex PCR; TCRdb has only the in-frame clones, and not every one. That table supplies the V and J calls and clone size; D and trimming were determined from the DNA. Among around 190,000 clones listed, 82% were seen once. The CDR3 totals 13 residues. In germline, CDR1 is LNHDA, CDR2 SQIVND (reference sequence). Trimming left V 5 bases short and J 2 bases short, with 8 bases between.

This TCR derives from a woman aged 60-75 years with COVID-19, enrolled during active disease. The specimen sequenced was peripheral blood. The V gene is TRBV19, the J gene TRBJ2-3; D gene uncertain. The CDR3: CASSSQHTDTQYF. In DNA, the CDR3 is TGTGCCAGTAGTTCACAGCACACAGATACGCAGTATTTT.